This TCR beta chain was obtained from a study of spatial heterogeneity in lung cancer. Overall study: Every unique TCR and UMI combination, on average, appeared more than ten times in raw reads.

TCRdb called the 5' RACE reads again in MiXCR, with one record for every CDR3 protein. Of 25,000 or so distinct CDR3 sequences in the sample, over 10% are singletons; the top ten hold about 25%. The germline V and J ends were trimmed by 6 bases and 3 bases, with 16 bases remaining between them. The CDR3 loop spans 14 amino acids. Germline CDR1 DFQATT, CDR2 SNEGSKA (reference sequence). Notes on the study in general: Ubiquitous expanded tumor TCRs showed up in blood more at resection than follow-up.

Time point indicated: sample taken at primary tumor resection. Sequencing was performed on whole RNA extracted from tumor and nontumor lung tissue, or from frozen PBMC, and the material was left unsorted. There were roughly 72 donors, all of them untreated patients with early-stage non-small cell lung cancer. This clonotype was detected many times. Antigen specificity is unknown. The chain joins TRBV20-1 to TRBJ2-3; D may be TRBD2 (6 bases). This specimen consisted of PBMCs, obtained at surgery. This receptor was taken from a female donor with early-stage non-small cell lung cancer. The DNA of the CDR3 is TGCAGTGCCCTGCAGGGAGGAGAAACAGATACGCAGTATTTT. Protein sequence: CSALQGGETDTQYF.